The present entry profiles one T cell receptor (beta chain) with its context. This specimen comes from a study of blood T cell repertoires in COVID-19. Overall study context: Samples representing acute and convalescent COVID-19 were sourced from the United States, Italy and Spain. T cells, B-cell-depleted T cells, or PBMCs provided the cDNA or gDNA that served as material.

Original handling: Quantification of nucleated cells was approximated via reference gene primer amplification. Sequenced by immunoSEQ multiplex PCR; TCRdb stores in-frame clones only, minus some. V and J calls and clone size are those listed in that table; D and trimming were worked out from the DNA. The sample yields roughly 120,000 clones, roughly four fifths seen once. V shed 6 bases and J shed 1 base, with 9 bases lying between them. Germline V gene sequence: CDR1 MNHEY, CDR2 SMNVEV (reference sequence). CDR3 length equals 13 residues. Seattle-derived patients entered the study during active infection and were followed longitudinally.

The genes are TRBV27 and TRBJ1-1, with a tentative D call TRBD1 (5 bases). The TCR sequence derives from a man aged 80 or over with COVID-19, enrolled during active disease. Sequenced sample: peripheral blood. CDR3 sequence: CASSQQGNTEAFF. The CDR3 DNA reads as TGTGCCAGCAGCCAGCAGGGGAACACTGAAGCTTTCTTT.